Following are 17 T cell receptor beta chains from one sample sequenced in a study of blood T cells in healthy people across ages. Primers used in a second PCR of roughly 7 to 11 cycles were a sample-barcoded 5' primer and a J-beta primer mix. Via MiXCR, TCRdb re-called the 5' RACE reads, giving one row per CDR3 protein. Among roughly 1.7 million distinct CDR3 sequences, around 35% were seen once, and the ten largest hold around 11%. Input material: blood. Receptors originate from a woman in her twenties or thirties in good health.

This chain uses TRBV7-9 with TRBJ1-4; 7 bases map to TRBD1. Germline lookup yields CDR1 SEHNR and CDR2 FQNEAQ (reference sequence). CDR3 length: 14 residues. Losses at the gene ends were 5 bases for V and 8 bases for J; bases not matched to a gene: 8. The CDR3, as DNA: TGTGCCAGCAGCCCGACAGGGTTGGGGGAAAAACTGTTTTTT. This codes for CASSPTGLGEKLFF.

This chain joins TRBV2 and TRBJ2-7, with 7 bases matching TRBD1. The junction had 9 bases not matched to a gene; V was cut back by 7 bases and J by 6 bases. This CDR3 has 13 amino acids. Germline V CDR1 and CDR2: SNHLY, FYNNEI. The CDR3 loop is CASTTPTGVEQYF. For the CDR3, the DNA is TGTGCCAGCACCACACCAACAGGGGTCGAGCAGTACTTC.

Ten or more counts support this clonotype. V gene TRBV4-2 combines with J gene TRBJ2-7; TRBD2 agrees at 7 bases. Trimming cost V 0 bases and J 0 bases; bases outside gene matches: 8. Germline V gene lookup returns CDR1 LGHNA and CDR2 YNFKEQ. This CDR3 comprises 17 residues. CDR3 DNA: TGTGCCAGCAGCCAAGAAGCCGGGACTATGCTCTCCTACGAGCAGTACTTC. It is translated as CASSQEAGTMLSYEQYF.

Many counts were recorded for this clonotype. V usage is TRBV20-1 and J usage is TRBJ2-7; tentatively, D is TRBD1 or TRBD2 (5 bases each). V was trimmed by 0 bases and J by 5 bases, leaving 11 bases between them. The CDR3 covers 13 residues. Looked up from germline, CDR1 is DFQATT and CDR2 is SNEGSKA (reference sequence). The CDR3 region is CSAREGRLDEQYF. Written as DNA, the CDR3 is TGCAGTGCTAGAGAGGGACGCCTCGACGAGCAGTACTTC.

CDR3 sequence: CASREGQQGEKLFF. In DNA, the CDR3 is TGCGCCAGCAGAGAAGGACAGCAGGGCGAAAAACTGTTTTTT. The chain employs TRBV5-1 and TRBJ1-4; D is perhaps TRBD1 (6 bases). Germline CDR1 reads SGHRS; CDR2 reads YFSETQ. The V and J ends lost 5 bases and 8 bases respectively, with 16 bases between them. The CDR3 is 14 amino acids.

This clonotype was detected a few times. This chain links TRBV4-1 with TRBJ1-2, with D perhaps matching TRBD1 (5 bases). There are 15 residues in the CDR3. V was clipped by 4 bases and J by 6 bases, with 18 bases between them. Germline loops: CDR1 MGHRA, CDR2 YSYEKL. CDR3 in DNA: TGCGCCAGCAGCCTCCCAAGTGGGGGAGGGGATGGCTACACCTTC. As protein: CASSLPSGGGDGYTF.

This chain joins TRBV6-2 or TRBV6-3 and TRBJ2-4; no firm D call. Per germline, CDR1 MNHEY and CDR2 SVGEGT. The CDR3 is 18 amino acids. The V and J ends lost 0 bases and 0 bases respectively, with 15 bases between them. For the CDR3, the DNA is TGTGCCAGCAGTTACTCGACCGCCCTGGGGTTAGCCAAAAACATTCAGTACTTC. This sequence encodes CASSYSTALGLAKNIQYF.

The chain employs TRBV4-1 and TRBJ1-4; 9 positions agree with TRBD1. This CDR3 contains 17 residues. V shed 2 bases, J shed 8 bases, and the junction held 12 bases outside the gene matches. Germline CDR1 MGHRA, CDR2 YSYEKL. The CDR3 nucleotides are TGCGCCAGCAGCCAAACGTCTCCGGGGACAGGGAACGAAAAACTGTTTTTT. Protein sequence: CASSQTSPGTGNEKLFF.

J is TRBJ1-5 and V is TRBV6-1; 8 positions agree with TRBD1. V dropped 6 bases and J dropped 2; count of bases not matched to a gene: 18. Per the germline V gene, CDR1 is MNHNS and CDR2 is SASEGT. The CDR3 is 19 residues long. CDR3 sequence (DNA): TGTGCCAGCAGCCGAGGACAGGGAAGGGAGGGGGCGGGCAATCAGCCCCAGCATTTT. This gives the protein CASSRGQGREGAGNQPQHF.

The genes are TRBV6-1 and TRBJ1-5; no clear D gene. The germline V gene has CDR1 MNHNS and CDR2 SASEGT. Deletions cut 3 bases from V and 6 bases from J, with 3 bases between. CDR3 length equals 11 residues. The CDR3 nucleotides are TGTGCCAGCAGTGATATTCAGCCCCAGCATTTT. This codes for CASSDIQPQHF.

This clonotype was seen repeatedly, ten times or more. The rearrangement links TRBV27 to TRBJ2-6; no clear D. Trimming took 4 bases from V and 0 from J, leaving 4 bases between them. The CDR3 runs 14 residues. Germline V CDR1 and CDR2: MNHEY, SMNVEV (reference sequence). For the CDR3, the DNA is TGTGCCAGCAGTTCCGTCTCTGGGGCCAACGTCCTGACTTTC. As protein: CASSSVSGANVLTF.

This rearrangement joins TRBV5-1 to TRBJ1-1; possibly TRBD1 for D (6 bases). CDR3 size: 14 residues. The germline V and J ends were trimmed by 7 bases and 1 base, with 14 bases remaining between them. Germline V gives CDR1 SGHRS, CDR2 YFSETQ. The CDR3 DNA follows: TGCGCCAGCTGGCGACCGGGACAGAACACTGAAGCTTTCTTT. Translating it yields CASWRPGQNTEAFF.

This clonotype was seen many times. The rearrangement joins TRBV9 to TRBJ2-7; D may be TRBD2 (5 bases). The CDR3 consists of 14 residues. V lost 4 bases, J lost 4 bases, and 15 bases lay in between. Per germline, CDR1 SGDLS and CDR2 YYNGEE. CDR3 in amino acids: CASSPDSRVYEQYF. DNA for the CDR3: TGTGCCAGCAGCCCAGACTCGCGGGTGTACGAGCAGTACTTC.

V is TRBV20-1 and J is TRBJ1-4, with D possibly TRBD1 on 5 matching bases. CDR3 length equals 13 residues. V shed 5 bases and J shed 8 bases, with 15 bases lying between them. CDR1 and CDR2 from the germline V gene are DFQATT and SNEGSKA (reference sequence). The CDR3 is CSAGPGREEKLFF. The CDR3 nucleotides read TGCAGTGCTGGCCCAGGGCGGGAAGAAAAACTGTTTTTT.

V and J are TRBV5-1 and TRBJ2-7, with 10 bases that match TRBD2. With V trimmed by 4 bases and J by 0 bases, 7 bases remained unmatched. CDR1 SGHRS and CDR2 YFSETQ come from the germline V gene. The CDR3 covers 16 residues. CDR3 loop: CASSPLGTSVSYEQYF. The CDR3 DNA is TGCGCCAGCAGCCCCCTCGGGACTAGCGTCTCCTACGAGCAGTACTTC.

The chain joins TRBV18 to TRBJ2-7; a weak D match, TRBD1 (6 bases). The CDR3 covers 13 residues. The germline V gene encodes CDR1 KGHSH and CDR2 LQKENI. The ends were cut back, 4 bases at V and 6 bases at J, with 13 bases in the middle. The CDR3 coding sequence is TGTGCCAGCTCACGCGAACAGGGAGTCGAGCAGTACTTC. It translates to CASSREQGVEQYF. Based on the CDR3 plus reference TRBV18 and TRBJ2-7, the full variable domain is NAGVMQNPRHLVRRRGQEARLRCSPMKGHSHVYWYRQLPEEGLKFMVYLQKENIIDESGMPKERFSAEFPKEGPSILRIQQVVRGDSAAYFCASSREQGVEQYFGPGTRLTVT.

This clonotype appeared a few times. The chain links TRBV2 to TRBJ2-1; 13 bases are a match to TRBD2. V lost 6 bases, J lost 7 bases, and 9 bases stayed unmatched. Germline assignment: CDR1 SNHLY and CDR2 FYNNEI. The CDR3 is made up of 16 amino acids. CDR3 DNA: TGTGCCAGCAGGGCCAGACTAGCGGGGGGTAATAATGAGCAGTTCTTC. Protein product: CASRARLAGGNNEQFF.